The source of this T cell receptor (beta chain) is a study of metastatic and nonmetastatic thyroid tumors. About the research overall: Repertoires of blood and of tissue (tumor or nodule) from malignant and benign thyroid patients were compared.

V was trimmed by 6 bases and J by 0 bases, leaving 14 bases between them. This CDR3 is built from 15 residues. CDR1 and CDR2 (germline): DFQATT, SNEGSKA (reference sequence). Through MiXCR, TCRdb re-clonotyped the PCR reads. Of some 33,000 clones in the sample, about 20% were seen once. This clone was recorded many times. Its target is unknown. This sequence may be a read error, since a much larger clone differs from it by one base. This CDR3 is also generated by other DNA sequences in the sample. No patient received treatment before thyroid surgery. Study results and caveats: Malignant thyroid tumors reportedly had TCR beta diversity that was significantly higher than in benign nodules, in blood and tumor.

The TCR originated in a male donor with papillary thyroid cancer or a benign thyroid nodule (not recorded which). Some clones in this sample may be carry-over from other donors' samples. The sample consisted of tumor tissue. The chain employs TRBV20-1 and TRBJ2-2, with D unresolved. CDR3 in amino acids: CSAIDRIANTGELFF. DNA for the CDR3: TGCAGTGCCATCGACCGAATCGCGAACACCGGGGAGCTGTTTTTT.